The following is a TCR beta chain sequence with its context. What it binds is unknown. TCRdb called the 5' RACE reads again in MiXCR, with one record for every CDR3 protein. The sample yields 250,000 to 350,000 distinct CDR3 sequences, 15% to 20% seen once. These data belong to a study of T-cell memory formation after mild COVID-19. Study findings and constraints: CM and EM subsets held most contracting CD4+ clones; EMRA held CD8+ ones. There was no confirmation that second-wave clones peaking on day 37 were SARS-CoV-2 specific. Cross-reactive memory seemingly joined, as some responding clones were found in pre-infection memory. Later expanders leaned CD4+, whereas day 15 to 85 contracting clones were balanced CD4/CD8.

V was shortened by 7 bases and J by 4 bases, with 14 bases between the two germline ends. Germline values: CDR1 SEHNR, CDR2 FQNEAQ (reference sequence). CDR3 length equals 14 residues. This TCR came from a man between 18 and 35 years old who had mild COVID-19 (a few samples of this study predate the infection). Cell type and time point are not known. Sequenced input: PBMCs or a T cell subset sorted from them (not recorded which). The chain employs TRBV7-9 and TRBJ1-3; weak D call: TRBD1 (5 bases). In nucleotides, the CDR3 is TGTGCCAGCAACCCGGTCGGGGGAGGAAACACCATATATTTT. This codes for CASNPVGGGNTIYF.